The sequence of this T cell receptor (beta chain) was determined in a study of early T cells in non-severe SARS-CoV-2 infection. Study context: Bulk RNA from unsorted whole blood was sequenced; chains were unpaired.

General observations from the study: Private and CD4 specificities were missed by VDJdb matching, skewed to anti-spike CD8.

V was trimmed by 0 bases and J by 0 bases, leaving 7 bases between them. The germline V gene has CDR1 SGHDT and CDR2 YYEEEE. CDR3 length: 14 residues. Each single cDNA molecule received a unique molecular identifier. TCRdb itself ran the 5' RACE reads through MiXCR, one entry per CDR3 protein. The sample comprises about 77,000 distinct CDR3 sequences, approximately 15% of which are singletons, and approximately 2.6% rests with the top ten. Details on this clonotype: Its antigen is not known.

This TCR was sampled from an adult who was a healthcare worker with PCR-confirmed SARS-CoV-2 infection or an uninfected control (not recorded which). Sequencing was carried out using whole blood. The chain recombines TRBV5-6 with TRBJ2-7; D remains ambiguous. Here the CDR3 reads CASSLEPVSYEQYF. CDR3 nucleotide sequence: TGTGCCAGCAGCTTGGAGCCAGTCTCCTACGAGCAGTACTTC.